These T cell receptor beta chains were read from a single sample in a study of immune cell composition in non-small cell lung cancer. TCRdb's table, derived via immunoSEQ multiplex PCR, lists solely in-frame clones and lacks some. The data hold about 14,000 clones, with over 75% observed a single time. Sequenced input: lung tumor tissue. These receptors all stem from a human donor with non-small cell lung cancer. The CDR3 runs from the conserved cysteine through the conserved F or W. The order of the fields is J gene, V gene, D gene, clone size, CDR3 protein, CDR3 DNA. A D gene is named only where the DNA matches it firmly. Clone size is given for some rows only: seen once, a few or many times, or a class if the clone is expanded.

TRBJ2-1,TRBV30,.,.,CAWSVPGLAIYNEQFF,TGTGCCTGGAGTGTACCCGGGCTAGCGATTTACAATGAGCAGTTCTTC
TRBJ2-5,TRBV5-1,.,.,CASSFTAAQETQYF,TGCGCCAGCAGCTTTACGGCGGCCCAAGAGACCCAGTACTTC
TRBJ2-3,TRBV28,.,.,CATGPGTDTQYF,TGTGCCACCGGGCCGGGCACAGATACGCAGTATTTT
TRBJ1-1,TRBV28,.,.,CASSPRGKAFF,TGTGCCAGCAGCCCTAGGGGTAAAGCTTTCTTT
TRBJ2-5,TRBV7-9,TRBD1,.,CASSPGQGAETQYF,TGTGCCAGCAGCCCTGGACAGGGGGCAGAGACCCAGTACTTC
TRBJ1-3,TRBV11-2,.,.,CASSLEPGNTIYF,TGTGCCAGCAGCTTAGAGCCAGGAAACACCATATATTTT
TRBJ1-1,TRBV5-1,.,.,CASSFGGMNTEAFF,TGCGCCAGCAGCTTCGGGGGGATGAACACTGAAGCTTTCTTT
TRBJ2-7,TRBV9,.,once,CASSSSYEQYF,TGTGCCAGCAGCAGTTCCTACGAGCAGTACTTC
TRBJ2-3,TRBV9,TRBD2,few,CASVGEGGSGDTQYF,TGTGCCAGCGTAGGGGAGGGAGGGTCTGGAGATACGCAGTATTTT
TRBJ2-3,TRBV4-2,.,few,CASSPNSGSTDTQYF,TGTGCCAGCAGCCCGAATAGCGGTAGCACAGATACGCAGTATTTT
TRBJ1-3,TRBV9,.,.,CASSVGTALSGNTIYF,TGTGCCAGCAGCGTAGGGACAGCCCTCTCTGGAAACACCATATATTTT
TRBJ2-3,TRBV6-5,.,.,CASNREWSSDTQYF,TGTGCCAGCAATCGAGAGTGGTCCTCAGATACGCAGTATTTT
TRBJ2-3,TRBV5-1,TRBD2,.,CASSLTLTGGRTLGTDTQYF,TGCGCCAGCAGCTTGACCTTAACGGGCGGGAGGACCCTCGGCACAGATACGCAGTATTTT
TRBJ2-5,TRBV6-5,.,.,CASSTGVWETQYF,TGTGCCAGCTCAACGGGAGTTTGGGAGACCCAGTACTTC
TRBJ2-4,TRBV7-8,.,.,CASSFNKAKNIQYF,TGTGCCAGCAGCTTTAATAAAGCCAAAAACATTCAGTACTTC
TRBJ1-1,TRBV4-1,.,.,CASGRLMNTEAFF,TGCGCCAGTGGCAGGCTCATGAACACTGAAGCTTTCTTT
TRBJ2-3,TRBV6-1,TRBD1,.,CASSGAWGQGRSTDTQYF,TGTGCCAGCAGTGGGGCATGGGGACAGGGAAGGAGCACAGATACGCAGTATTTT
TRBJ2-7,TRBV11-3,TRBD1,.,CASSFDRVEQYF,TGTGCCAGCAGCTTCGACAGGGTGGAACAGTACTTC
TRBJ2-7,TRBV7-2,TRBD1,.,CASSTNSGTGFYEQYF,TGTGCCAGCAGCACTAACTCCGGGACAGGGTTTTACGAGCAGTACTTC
TRBJ2-3,TRBV5-4,.,.,CASSFGGGTDTQYF,TGTGCCAGCAGCTTTGGGGGTGGCACAGATACGCAGTATTTT
TRBJ2-1,TRBV7-2,.,.,CASSSSRARINEQFF,TGTGCCAGCAGCTCCTCCCGGGCGCGGATCAATGAGCAGTTCTTC